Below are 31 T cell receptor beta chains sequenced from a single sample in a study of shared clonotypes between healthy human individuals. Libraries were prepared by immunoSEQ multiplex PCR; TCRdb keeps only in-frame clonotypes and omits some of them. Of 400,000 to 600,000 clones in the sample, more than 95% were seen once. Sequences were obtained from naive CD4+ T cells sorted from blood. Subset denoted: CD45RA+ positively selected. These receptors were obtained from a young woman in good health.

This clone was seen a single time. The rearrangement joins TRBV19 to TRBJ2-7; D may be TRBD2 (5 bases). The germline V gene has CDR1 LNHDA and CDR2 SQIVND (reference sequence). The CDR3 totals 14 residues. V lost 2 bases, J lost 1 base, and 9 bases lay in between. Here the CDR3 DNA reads TGTGCCAGTAGTATACTAAGCGGATCCTACGAGCAGTACTTC. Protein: CASSILSGSYEQYF.

The CDR3 bases are TGTGCCAGCAGTCCACATGGGACAAGGGCCTTCCGTCGGCCCCAGCATTTT. It is translated as CASSPHGTRAFRRPQHF. This chain links TRBV27 with TRBJ1-5; TRBD1 is a possible D gene (6 bases). Deletions cut 5 bases from V and 9 bases from J, with 26 bases between. The germline V gene has CDR1 MNHEY and CDR2 SMNVEV (reference sequence). The CDR3 runs 17 residues.

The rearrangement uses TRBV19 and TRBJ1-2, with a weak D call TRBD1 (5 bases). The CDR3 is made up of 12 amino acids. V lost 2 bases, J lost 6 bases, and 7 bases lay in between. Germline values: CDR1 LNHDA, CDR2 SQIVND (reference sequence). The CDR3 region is CASSIMGDGYTF. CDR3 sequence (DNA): TGTGCCAGTAGTATAATGGGGGATGGCTACACCTTC.

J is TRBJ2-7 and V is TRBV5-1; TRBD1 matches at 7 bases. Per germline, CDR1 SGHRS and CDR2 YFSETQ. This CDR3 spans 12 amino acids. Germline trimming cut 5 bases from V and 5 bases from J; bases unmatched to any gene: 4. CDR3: CASRVQGNEQYF. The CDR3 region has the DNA TGCGCCAGCAGGGTACAGGGGAACGAGCAGTACTTC. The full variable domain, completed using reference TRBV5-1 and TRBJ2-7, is KAGVTQTPRYLIKTRGQQVTLSCSPISGHRSVSWYQQTPGQGLQFLFEYFSETQRNKGNFPGRFSGRQFSNSRSEMNVSTLELGDSALYLCASRVQGNEQYFGPGTRLTVT.

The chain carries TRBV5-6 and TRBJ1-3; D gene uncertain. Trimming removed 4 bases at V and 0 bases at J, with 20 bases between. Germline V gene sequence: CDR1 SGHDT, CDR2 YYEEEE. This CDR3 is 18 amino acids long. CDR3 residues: CASSPTPDGIFSGNTIYF. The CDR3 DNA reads TGTGCCAGCAGCCCTACCCCGGACGGAATTTTCTCTGGAAACACCATATATTTT.

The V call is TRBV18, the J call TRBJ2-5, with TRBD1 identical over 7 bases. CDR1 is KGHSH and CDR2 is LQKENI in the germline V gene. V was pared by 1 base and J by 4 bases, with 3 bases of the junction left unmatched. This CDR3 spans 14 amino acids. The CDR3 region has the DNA TGTGCCAGCTCACCACTTGACAGGGTAGAGACCCAGTACTTC. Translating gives CASSPLDRVETQYF.

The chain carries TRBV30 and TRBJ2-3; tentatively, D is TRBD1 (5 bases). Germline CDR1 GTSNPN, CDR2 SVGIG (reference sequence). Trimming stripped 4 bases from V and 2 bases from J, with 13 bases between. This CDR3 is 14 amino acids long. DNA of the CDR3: TGTGCCTGGAATGGGGCGGACCCCACAGATACGCAGTATTTT. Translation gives CAWNGADPTDTQYF.

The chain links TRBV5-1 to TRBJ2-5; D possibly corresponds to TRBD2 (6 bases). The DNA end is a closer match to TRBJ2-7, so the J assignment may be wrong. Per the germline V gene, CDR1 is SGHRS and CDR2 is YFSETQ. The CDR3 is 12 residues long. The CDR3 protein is CASSSEGIEQYF. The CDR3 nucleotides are TGCGCCAGCAGCTCGGAGGGGATCGAGCAGTACTTC.

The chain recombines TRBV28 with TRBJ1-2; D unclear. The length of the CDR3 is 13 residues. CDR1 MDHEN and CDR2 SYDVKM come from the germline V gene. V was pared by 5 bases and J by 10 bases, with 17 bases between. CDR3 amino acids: CASSTPGRYDYTF. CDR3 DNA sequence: TGTGCCAGCAGTACGCCGGGCAGATACGACTACACCTTC.

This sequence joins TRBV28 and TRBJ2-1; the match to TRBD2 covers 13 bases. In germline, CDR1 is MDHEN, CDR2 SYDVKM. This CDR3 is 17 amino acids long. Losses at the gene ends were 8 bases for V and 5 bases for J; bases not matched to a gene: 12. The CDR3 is CASGYEPGTSGNNEQFF. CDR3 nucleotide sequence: TGTGCCAGCGGATATGAACCCGGGACTAGCGGGAACAATGAGCAGTTCTTC. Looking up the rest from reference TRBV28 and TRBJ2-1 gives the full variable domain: DVKVTQSSRYLVKRTGEKVFLECVQDMDHENMFWYRQDPGLGLRLIYFSYDVKMKEKGDIPEGYSVSREKKERFSLILESASTNQTSMYLCASGYEPGTSGNNEQFFGPGTRLTVL.

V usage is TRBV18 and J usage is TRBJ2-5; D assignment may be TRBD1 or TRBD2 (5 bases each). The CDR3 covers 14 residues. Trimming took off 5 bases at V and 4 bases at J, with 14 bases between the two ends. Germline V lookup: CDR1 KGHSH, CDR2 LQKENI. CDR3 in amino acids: CASSLIGAGETQYF. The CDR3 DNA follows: TGTGCCAGCTCATTGATCGGGGCTGGAGAGACCCAGTACTTC. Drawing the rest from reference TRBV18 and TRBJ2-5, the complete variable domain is NAGVMQNPRHLVRRRGQEARLRCSPMKGHSHVYWYRQLPEEGLKFMVYLQKENIIDESGMPKERFSAEFPKEGPSILRIQQVVRGDSAAYFCASSLIGAGETQYFGPGTRLLVL.

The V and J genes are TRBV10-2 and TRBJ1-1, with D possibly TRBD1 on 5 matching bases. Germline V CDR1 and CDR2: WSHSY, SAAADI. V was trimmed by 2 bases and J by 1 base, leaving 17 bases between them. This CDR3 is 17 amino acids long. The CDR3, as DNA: TGCGCCAGCAGTGAGCCAGGGACCGGCACGCCGAACACTGAAGCTTTCTTT. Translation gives CASSEPGTGTPNTEAFF.

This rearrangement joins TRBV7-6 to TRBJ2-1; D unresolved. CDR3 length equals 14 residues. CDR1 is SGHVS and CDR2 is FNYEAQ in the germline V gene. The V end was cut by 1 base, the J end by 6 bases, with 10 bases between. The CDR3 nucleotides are TGTGCCAGCAGCTTAGGGTATATCCCCAATGAGCAGTTCTTC. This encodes CASSLGYIPNEQFF.

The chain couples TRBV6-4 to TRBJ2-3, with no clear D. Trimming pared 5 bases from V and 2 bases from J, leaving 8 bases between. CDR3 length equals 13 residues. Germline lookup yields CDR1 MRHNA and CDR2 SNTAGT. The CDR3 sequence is CASSPHITDTQYF. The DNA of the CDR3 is TGTGCCAGCAGTCCTCATATCACAGATACGCAGTATTTT.

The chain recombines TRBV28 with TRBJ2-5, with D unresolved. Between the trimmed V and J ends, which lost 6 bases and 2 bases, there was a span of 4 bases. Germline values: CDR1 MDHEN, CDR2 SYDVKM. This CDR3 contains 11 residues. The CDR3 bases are TGTGCCAGCAGACAACAAGAGACCCAGTACTTC. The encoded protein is CASRQQETQYF.

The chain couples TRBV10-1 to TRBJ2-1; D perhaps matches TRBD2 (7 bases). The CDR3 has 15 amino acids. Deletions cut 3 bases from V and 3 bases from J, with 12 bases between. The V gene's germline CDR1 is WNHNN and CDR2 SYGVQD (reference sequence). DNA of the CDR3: TGCGCCAGCAGTGAAGGGGGAGGGCACTACAATGAGCAGTTCTTC. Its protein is CASSEGGGHYNEQFF.

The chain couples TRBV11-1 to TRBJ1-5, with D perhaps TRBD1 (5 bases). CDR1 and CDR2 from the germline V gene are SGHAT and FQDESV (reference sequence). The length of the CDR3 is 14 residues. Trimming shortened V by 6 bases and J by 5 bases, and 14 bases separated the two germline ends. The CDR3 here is CASRRAKGHQPQHF. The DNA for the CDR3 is TGTGCCAGCAGGAGGGCTAAGGGACATCAGCCCCAGCATTTT.

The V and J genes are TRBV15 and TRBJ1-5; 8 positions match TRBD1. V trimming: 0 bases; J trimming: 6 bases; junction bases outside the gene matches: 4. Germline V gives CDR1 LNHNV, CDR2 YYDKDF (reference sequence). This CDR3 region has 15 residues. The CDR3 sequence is CATSRDHRGGQPQHF. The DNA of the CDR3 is TGTGCCACCAGCAGAGATCACAGGGGGGGTCAGCCCCAGCATTTT.

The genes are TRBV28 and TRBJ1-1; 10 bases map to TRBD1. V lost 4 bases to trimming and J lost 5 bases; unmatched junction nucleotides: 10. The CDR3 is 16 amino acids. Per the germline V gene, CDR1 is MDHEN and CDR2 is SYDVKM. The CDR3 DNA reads TGTGCCAGCAGTTCCTTCGGGGACAGGGGTCGAACTGAAGCTTTCTTT. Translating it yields CASSSFGDRGRTEAFF.

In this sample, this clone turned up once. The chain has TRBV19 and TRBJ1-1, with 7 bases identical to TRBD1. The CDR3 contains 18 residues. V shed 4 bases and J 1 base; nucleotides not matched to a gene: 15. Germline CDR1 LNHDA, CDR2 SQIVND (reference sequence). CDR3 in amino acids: CASSRGQFLMSGNTEAFF. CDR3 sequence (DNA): TGTGCCAGTAGTAGGGGACAGTTTTTAATGAGTGGGAACACTGAAGCTTTCTTT.

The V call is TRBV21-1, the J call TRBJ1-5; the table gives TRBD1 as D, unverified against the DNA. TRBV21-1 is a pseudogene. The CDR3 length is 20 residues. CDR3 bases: TGTGCCAGCAGCAATGTGCCCATCTCGGAGGGGGCCCTTAGCAATCAGCCCCAGCATTTT. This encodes CASSNVPISEGALSNQPQHF.

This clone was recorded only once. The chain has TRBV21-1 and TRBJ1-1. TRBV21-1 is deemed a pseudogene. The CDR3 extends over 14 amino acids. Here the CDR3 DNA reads TGTGCCAGCAGCTTGGTCGGGGCGAACACTGAAGCTTTCTTT. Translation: CASSLVGANTEAFF.

This chain's CDR3 is CASSLAAAAYEQYF. Here the CDR3 DNA reads TGCGCCAGCAGCTTGGCTGCGGCGGCCTACGAGCAGTACTTC. The chain is built from TRBV5-1 and TRBJ2-7; no clear D. This CDR3 is built from 14 residues. The V gene's germline CDR1 is SGHRS and CDR2 YFSETQ. V lost 0 bases and J 2 bases, leaving 9 bases between the germline ends.

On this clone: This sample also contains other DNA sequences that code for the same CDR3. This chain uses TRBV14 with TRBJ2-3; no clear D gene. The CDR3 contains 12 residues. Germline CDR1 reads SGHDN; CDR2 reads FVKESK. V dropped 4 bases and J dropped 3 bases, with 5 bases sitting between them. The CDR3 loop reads CASSRGTDTQYF. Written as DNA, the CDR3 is TGTGCCAGCAGCCGTGGGACAGATACGCAGTATTTT.

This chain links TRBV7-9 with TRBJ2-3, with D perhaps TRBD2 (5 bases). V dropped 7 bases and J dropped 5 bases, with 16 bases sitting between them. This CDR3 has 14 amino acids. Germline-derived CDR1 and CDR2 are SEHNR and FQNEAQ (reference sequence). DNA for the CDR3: TGTGCCAGCACCCTTGACGGGGTGGGAGATACGCAGTATTTT. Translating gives CASTLDGVGDTQYF.

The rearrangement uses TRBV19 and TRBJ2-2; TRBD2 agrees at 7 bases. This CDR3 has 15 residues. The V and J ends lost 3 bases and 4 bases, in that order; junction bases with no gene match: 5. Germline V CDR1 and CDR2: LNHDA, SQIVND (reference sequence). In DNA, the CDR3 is TGTGCCAGTAGTATTCACAAGCGGGGCACCGGGGAGCTGTTTTTT. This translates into CASSIHKRGTGELFF.

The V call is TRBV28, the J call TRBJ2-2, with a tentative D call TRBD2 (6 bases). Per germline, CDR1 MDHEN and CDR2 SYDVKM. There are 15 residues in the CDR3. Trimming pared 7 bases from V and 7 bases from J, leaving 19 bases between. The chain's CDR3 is CASIGRDSKVGELFF. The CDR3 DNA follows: TGTGCCAGCATTGGTAGGGACTCTAAGGTCGGGGAGCTGTTTTTT. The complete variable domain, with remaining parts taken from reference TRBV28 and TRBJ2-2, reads DVKVTQSSRYLVKRTGEKVFLECVQDMDHENMFWYRQDPGLGLRLIYFSYDVKMKEKGDIPEGYSVSREKKERFSLILESASTNQTSMYLCASIGRDSKVGELFFGEGSRLTVL.

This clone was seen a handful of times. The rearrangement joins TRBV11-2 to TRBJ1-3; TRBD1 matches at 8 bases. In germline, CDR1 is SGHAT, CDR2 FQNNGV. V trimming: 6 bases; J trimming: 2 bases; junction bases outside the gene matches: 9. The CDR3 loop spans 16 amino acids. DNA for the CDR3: TGTGCCAGCAGTAACTCCCCGACAGGGGCTGGAAACACCATATATTTT. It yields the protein CASSNSPTGAGNTIYF. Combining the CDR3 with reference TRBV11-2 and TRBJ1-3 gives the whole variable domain EAGVAQSPRYKIIEKRQSVAFWCNPISGHATLYWYQQILGQGPKLLIQFQNNGVVDDSQLPKDRFSAERLKGVDSTLKIQPAKLEDSAVYLCASSNSPTGAGNTIYFGEGSWLTVV.

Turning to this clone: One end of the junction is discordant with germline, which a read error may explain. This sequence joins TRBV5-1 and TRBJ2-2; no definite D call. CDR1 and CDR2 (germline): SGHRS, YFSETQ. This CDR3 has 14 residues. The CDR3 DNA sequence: TGCGCCAGCAGGTTGGCAGCGAACACCGGGGAGCTGTTTTTT. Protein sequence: CASRLAANTGELFF.

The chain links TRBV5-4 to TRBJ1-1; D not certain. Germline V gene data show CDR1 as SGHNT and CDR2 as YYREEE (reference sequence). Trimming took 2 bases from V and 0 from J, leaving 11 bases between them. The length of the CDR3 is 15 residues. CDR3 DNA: TGTGCCAGCAGCTTCTTCGGGAGACTGAACACTGAAGCTTTCTTT. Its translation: CASSFFGRLNTEAFF.

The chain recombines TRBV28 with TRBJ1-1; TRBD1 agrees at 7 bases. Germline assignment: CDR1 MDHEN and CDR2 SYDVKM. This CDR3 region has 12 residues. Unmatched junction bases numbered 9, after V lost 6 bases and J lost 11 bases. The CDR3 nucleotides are TGTGCCAGCAGCCATTCAGGGGGTAGGGCTTTCTTT. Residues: CASSHSGGRAFF. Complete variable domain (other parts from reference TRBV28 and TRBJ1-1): DVKVTQSSRYLVKRTGEKVFLECVQDMDHENMFWYRQDPGLGLRLIYFSYDVKMKEKGDIPEGYSVSREKKERFSLILESASTNQTSMYLCASSHSGGRAFFGQGTRLTVV.